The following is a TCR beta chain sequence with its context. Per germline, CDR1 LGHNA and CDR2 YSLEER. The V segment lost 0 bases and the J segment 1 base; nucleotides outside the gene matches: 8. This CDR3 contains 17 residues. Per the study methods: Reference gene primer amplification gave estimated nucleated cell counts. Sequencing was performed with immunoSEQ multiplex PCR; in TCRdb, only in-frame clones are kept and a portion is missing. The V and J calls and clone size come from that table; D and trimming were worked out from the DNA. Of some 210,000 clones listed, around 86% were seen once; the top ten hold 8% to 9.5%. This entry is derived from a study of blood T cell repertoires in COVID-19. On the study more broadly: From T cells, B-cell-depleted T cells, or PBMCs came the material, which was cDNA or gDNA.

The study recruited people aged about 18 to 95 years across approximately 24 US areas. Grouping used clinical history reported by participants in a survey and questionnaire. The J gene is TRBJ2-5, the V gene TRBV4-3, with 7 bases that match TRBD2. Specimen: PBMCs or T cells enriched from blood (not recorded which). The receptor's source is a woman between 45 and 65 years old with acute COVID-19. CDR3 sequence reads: CASSQEAVLAAQETQYF. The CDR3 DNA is TGCGCCAGCAGCCAAGAAGCGGTCCTAGCGGCCCAAGAGACCCAGTACTTC.